A selection of T cell receptor beta chains follows, all from one sample in a study of T cell repertoires in cytomegalovirus infection. These receptors have no identified antigens. TCRdb re-called the reads through MiXCR, storing one row per CDR3 protein. In the table there are about a million distinct CDR3 sequences, about a third of which are singletons. The material was cultured CD8+ T cells from PBMCs, obtained from culture after CMV antigen stimulation. The receptors come from a human donor in good health (CMV status not recorded). Some clones in this sample may be carry-over from other donors' samples. The CDR3 runs from the conserved cysteine through the conserved F or W.

TRBV28	18	CASSLVGFGDSSYNEQFF
TRBV7-3	14	CTSSLTDENTEAFF
TRBV6-6	14	CASNPRGLNSPLHF
TRBV6-2/TRBV6-3	15	CASTQLGGGNQPQHF
TRBV4-1	16	CASSQEKTGGADTQYF
TRBV7-6	16	CANSAGTGGSNSPLHF
TRBV6-1	13	CASSEGQSSPLHF
TRBV12-3/TRBV12-4	15	CASSWPSGGAREQFF
TRBV5-4	15	CASQKASGAQETQYF
TRBV10-3	17	CAISESGGRRERETQYF
TRBV7-3	20	CASSLTRLAGVYTPRETQYF
TRBV6-1	13	CASSSYGFTEAFF
TRBV4-1	15	CASSQDQGVHYGYTF
TRBV27	13	CASGLGDPNIQYF
TRBV5-6	16	CASSYPGQLAKNIQYF
TRBV28	16	CASSRPAIRGLETQYF
TRBV4-2	15	CASSQEEGGAYEQFF
TRBV6-2/TRBV6-3	14	CASSYSWQANEQFF
TRBV27	14	CASTHGNRGYGYTF
TRBV6-1	14	CASTRRSFDVPQHF
TRBV7-4	16	CASTRRGLVAGNEQFF
TRBV10-3	14	CAITKGLSPYEQYF